Listed below are T cell receptor beta chains from one sample, sequenced in a study of identical twins. TCRdb ran MiXCR on the 5' RACE reads and lists one entry per CDR3 protein. This table holds 600,000 to 850,000 distinct CDR3 sequences, 18% found once. The same data also contributed to another study, on T cells expressing NK-cell markers.

Sequenced: PBMCs. All receptors derive from a woman younger than 35 in good health. The CDR3 runs from the conserved cysteine through the conserved F or W. The D gene is left open where the match is weak. Clone size is shown for a subset of rows, as once, few, many or a class of expanded clone.

abundance: few
d_gene: TRBD1
v_gene: TRBV6-1
j_gene: TRBJ2-7
len: 15
CDR3aa: CASSEAGTGGYEQYF

abundance: .
d_gene: TRBD2
v_gene: TRBV5-1
j_gene: TRBJ2-7
len: 16
CDR3aa: CASSLARLADFYEQYF

abundance: few
d_gene: TRBD2
v_gene: TRBV6-2/TRBV6-3
j_gene: TRBJ2-1
len: 20
CDR3aa: CASRTDAGLAGGISYNEQFF

abundance: many
d_gene: .
v_gene: TRBV12-3/TRBV12-4
j_gene: TRBJ2-7
len: 11
CDR3aa: CASSFKSEQYF

abundance: .
d_gene: TRBD1
v_gene: TRBV10-1
j_gene: TRBJ2-7
len: 16
CDR3aa: CASSETQGVKTYEQYF

abundance: .
d_gene: .
v_gene: TRBV5-1
j_gene: TRBJ2-7
len: 16
CDR3aa: CASSLGGGPSSYEQYF

abundance: few
d_gene: TRBD2
v_gene: TRBV9
j_gene: TRBJ2-1
len: 19
CDR3aa: CASSVAISPGLAGDNEQFF

abundance: many
d_gene: .
v_gene: TRBV12-3/TRBV12-4
j_gene: TRBJ2-2
len: 12
CDR3aa: CASSPGTGELFF

abundance: few
d_gene: .
v_gene: TRBV12-3/TRBV12-4
j_gene: TRBJ1-1
len: 12
CDR3aa: CASSSYIGEAFF

abundance: many
d_gene: .
v_gene: TRBV12-3/TRBV12-4
j_gene: TRBJ1-2
len: 14
CDR3aa: CASSFGGFGYGYTF

abundance: few
d_gene: TRBD1
v_gene: TRBV5-1
j_gene: TRBJ1-2
len: 15
CDR3aa: CASSLVYRGDDGYTF

abundance: few
d_gene: .
v_gene: TRBV12-3/TRBV12-4
j_gene: TRBJ2-2
len: 15
CDR3aa: CASIYWGVNTGELFF

abundance: .
d_gene: .
v_gene: TRBV5-1
j_gene: TRBJ2-5
len: 15
CDR3aa: CASSLMGTRSETQYF

abundance: few
d_gene: .
v_gene: TRBV5-1
j_gene: TRBJ2-3
len: 13
CDR3aa: CASRGSETDTQYF

abundance: .
d_gene: TRBD2
v_gene: TRBV29-1
j_gene: TRBJ2-7
len: 13
CDR3aa: CSVELAGGGEQYF

abundance: .
d_gene: .
v_gene: TRBV7-2
j_gene: TRBJ1-2
len: 16
CDR3aa: CASSQNSGFPNYGYTF

abundance: few
d_gene: TRBD2
v_gene: TRBV5-1
j_gene: TRBJ2-3
len: 15
CDR3aa: CASSTSGTSGDTQYF

abundance: many
d_gene: TRBD1
v_gene: TRBV7-8
j_gene: TRBJ1-4
len: 16
CDR3aa: CASRSTGGLTNEKLFF

abundance: .
d_gene: TRBD2
v_gene: TRBV10-3
j_gene: TRBJ2-1
len: 13
CDR3aa: CAITGLAAGEQFF

abundance: .
d_gene: TRBD2
v_gene: TRBV20-1
j_gene: TRBJ2-3
len: 14
CDR3aa: CSAPTSGGAGTQYF

abundance: many
d_gene: .
v_gene: TRBV12-3/TRBV12-4
j_gene: TRBJ2-3
len: 11
CDR3aa: CASSIQYTQYF

abundance: .
d_gene: .
v_gene: TRBV19
j_gene: TRBJ1-1
len: 13
CDR3aa: CASSMVVDTEAFF

abundance: .
d_gene: .
v_gene: TRBV12-3/TRBV12-4
j_gene: TRBJ2-1
len: 14
CDR3aa: CASSPTPGLGIEFF

abundance: .
d_gene: .
v_gene: TRBV11-2
j_gene: TRBJ2-3
len: 16
CDR3aa: CASSLGARSGTDTQYF

abundance: .
d_gene: TRBD2
v_gene: TRBV20-1
j_gene: TRBJ2-5
len: 13
CDR3aa: CSALGAGVETQYF

abundance: few
d_gene: .
v_gene: TRBV20-1
j_gene: TRBJ1-1
len: 13
CDR3aa: CSASRQTNIGAFF

abundance: .
d_gene: TRBD1
v_gene: TRBV30
j_gene: TRBJ1-1
len: 13
CDR3aa: CAWTRDRGREAFF

abundance: few
d_gene: TRBD2
v_gene: TRBV12-3/TRBV12-4
j_gene: TRBJ2-3
len: 16
CDR3aa: CASSLFGGALTDTQYF

abundance: few
d_gene: TRBD2
v_gene: TRBV20-1
j_gene: TRBJ2-3
len: 15
CDR3aa: CSAVAASGGEDTQYF

abundance: .
d_gene: .
v_gene: TRBV27
j_gene: TRBJ2-6
len: 17
CDR3aa: CASSLSFFRSGANVLTF

abundance: few
d_gene: .
v_gene: TRBV20-1
j_gene: TRBJ2-1
len: 14
CDR3aa: CSGPPGLSYNEQFF

abundance: .
d_gene: .
v_gene: TRBV12-5
j_gene: TRBJ1-1
len: 12
CDR3aa: CASGGLRTEAFF

abundance: many
d_gene: .
v_gene: TRBV12-3/TRBV12-4
j_gene: TRBJ2-5
len: 11
CDR3aa: CASSMRETQYF

abundance: few
d_gene: .
v_gene: TRBV7-2
j_gene: TRBJ1-5
len: 12
CDR3aa: CASSSYGQPQHF

abundance: few
d_gene: .
v_gene: TRBV9
j_gene: TRBJ2-5
len: 16
CDR3aa: CASSAPPHGPWETQYF

abundance: .
d_gene: .
v_gene: TRBV20-1
j_gene: TRBJ2-3
len: 14
CDR3aa: CSASGSGRTDTQYF

abundance: few
d_gene: TRBD2
v_gene: TRBV6-5
j_gene: TRBJ2-5
len: 15
CDR3aa: CASSHLAGGQETQYF

abundance: few
d_gene: .
v_gene: TRBV20-1
j_gene: TRBJ1-1
len: 13
CDR3aa: CSARPDGNTEAFF

abundance: .
d_gene: TRBD2
v_gene: TRBV15
j_gene: TRBJ2-1
len: 16
CDR3aa: CATGVGGGGGGNEQFF

abundance: few
d_gene: TRBD1
v_gene: TRBV15
j_gene: TRBJ1-6
len: 14
CDR3aa: CATSRAAGGSPLHF

abundance: few
d_gene: .
v_gene: TRBV6-5
j_gene: TRBJ1-2
len: 14
CDR3aa: CASSYGGVYYGYTF

abundance: few
d_gene: .
v_gene: TRBV6-7
j_gene: TRBJ2-7
len: 15
CDR3aa: CASSSRGDLFYEQYF

abundance: .
d_gene: .
v_gene: TRBV20-1
j_gene: TRBJ2-3
len: 14
CDR3aa: CSASVGASTDTQYF

abundance: .
d_gene: .
v_gene: TRBV27
j_gene: TRBJ2-7
len: 15
CDR3aa: CASSVTGKSSYEQYF

abundance: .
d_gene: .
v_gene: TRBV30
j_gene: TRBJ2-7
len: 11
CDR3aa: CAWRALGEQYF

abundance: .
d_gene: .
v_gene: TRBV29-1
j_gene: TRBJ2-3
len: 11
CDR3aa: CSAYQADTQYF

abundance: .
d_gene: .
v_gene: TRBV5-1
j_gene: TRBJ1-1
len: 12
CDR3aa: CASSLVKGEAFF

abundance: .
d_gene: .
v_gene: TRBV18
j_gene: TRBJ2-1
len: 15
CDR3aa: CASSLYLGRYNEQFF

abundance: .
d_gene: .
v_gene: TRBV7-9
j_gene: TRBJ1-1
len: 15
CDR3aa: CASRAKPGLGTEAFF

abundance: few
d_gene: TRBD1
v_gene: TRBV12-3/TRBV12-4
j_gene: TRBJ2-1
len: 15
CDR3aa: CASRSYRGAYNEQFF

abundance: few
d_gene: TRBD2
v_gene: TRBV27
j_gene: TRBJ2-2
len: 15
CDR3aa: CASISGGLNTGELFF

abundance: .
d_gene: TRBD2
v_gene: TRBV2
j_gene: TRBJ2-4
len: 15
CDR3aa: CASSQGLAGVGIQYF

abundance: .
d_gene: .
v_gene: TRBV29-1
j_gene: TRBJ1-1
len: 12
CDR3aa: CSVDVQGTEAFF

abundance: .
d_gene: .
v_gene: TRBV12-3/TRBV12-4
j_gene: TRBJ1-1
len: 13
CDR3aa: CASSFRVGTEAFF

abundance: few
d_gene: .
v_gene: TRBV10-1
j_gene: TRBJ2-7
len: 16
CDR3aa: CATSPIFGQGRSEQYF